This T cell receptor (beta chain) was retrieved from a study of Ad26.COV2.S vaccination and SARS-CoV-2 variants. Study background: The vaccine Ad26.COV2.S was put into the muscle once, or twice with 56 days between.

The treatment was: 15 to 20 received Ad26.COV2.S at low or high dose, single or two shots; about five received placebo; per-sample allocation not given. Sample collection was performed on day 63 after the first vaccine or placebo injection. The sample came from a Boston adult aged 18-55 years. Points from the study as a whole: Among vaccine recipients, spike-specific TCR breadth exceeded that of placebo recipients. Vaccinees and placebo recipients showed similar non-spike TCR breadth.

On this clone: Its antigen is unknown.

CDR1 is SGHTA and CDR2 is FQGNSA in the germline V gene. The CDR3 totals 13 residues. V was pared by 0 bases and J by 7 bases, with 7 bases between. Some clones are missing from TCRdb's copy, which holds only in-frame ones; the method was immunoSEQ multiplex PCR. This sample has about 250,000 clones, with around 90% found just once. The sequences come from peripheral blood, collected in a trial of Ad26.COV2.S vaccine versus placebo. The receptor was isolated from a person between 18 and 65 years old who received the Ad26.COV2.S COVID-19 vaccine or a placebo. The chain is built from TRBV7-2 and TRBJ2-1; D unclear. The CDR3 spells CASSLAFLNEQFF. The CDR3 DNA reads as TGTGCCAGCAGCTTAGCGTTCCTTAATGAGCAGTTCTTC.